This T cell receptor beta chain was documented in a study of T cell repertoires in cytomegalovirus infection. The wider study: Indicated by public TCR beta signatures were CMV infection and matching HLA type.

In TCRdb, the reads were re-called with MiXCR into one record per CDR3 protein. Of approximately 250,000 distinct CDR3 sequences in the sample, about 23% were seen once. Note on this clonotype: Antigen specificity is unknown.

The CDR3 totals 15 residues. V shed 4 bases, J shed 3 bases, and the junction held 4 bases outside the gene matches. Germline loops: CDR1 MDHEN, CDR2 SYDVKM. Whole-study results and caveats: Dominant in the ex vivo response were TCR beta clonotypes restricted by HLA-C and specific for CMV. Frequencies of public TCR beta families were cumulated, and this identified carriers of CMV plus the relevant HLA.

The TCR was taken from a human donor in good health (CMV status not recorded). Some clones in this sample may be carry-over from other donors' samples. J is TRBJ2-3 and V is TRBV28, with 10 bases matching TRBD2. Sequencing input: CD8+ T cells from PBMCs. The CDR3 region has the DNA TGTGCCAGCAGTTCAGAGCGGGGGGGGACAGATACGCAGTATTTT. It is translated as CASSSERGGTDTQYF.